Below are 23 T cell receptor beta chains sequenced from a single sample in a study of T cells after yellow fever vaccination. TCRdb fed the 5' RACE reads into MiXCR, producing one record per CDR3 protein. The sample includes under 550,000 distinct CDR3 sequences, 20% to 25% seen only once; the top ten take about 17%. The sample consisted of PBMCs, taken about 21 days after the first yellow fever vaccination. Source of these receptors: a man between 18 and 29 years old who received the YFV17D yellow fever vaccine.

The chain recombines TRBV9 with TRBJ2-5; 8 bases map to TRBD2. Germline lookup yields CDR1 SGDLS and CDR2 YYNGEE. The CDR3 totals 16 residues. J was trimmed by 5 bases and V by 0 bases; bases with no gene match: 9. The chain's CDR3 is CASSVGVQGGGETQYF. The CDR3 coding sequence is TGTGCCAGCAGCGTAGGGGTCCAGGGCGGGGGGGAGACCCAGTACTTC.

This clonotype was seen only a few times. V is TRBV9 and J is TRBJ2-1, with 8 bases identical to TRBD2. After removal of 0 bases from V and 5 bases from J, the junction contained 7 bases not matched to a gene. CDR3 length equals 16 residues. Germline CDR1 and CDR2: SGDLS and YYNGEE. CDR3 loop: CASSVEGSGAHNEQFF. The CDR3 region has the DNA TGTGCCAGCAGCGTAGAGGGTAGCGGGGCGCACAATGAGCAGTTCTTC.

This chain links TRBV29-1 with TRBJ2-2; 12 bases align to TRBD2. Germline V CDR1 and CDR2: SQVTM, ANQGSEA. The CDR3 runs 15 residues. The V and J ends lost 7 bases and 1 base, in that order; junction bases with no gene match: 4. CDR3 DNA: TGCAGCGGCCGACTAGCGGGGGTGAACACCGGGGAGCTGTTTTTT. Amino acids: CSGRLAGVNTGELFF.

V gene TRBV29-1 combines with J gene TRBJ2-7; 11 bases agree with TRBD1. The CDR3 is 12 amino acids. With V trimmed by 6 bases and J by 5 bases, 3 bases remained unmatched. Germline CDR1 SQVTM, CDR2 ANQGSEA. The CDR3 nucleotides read TGCAGCGTAAGGACAGGGGGCAACGAGCAGTACGTC. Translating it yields CSVRTGGNEQYV.

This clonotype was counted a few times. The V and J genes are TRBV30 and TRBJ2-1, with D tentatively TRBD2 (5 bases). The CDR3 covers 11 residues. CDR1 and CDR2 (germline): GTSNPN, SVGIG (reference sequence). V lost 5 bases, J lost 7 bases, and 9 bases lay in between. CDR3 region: CAWAPGNEQFF. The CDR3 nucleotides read TGTGCCTGGGCGCCGGGAAATGAGCAGTTCTTC.

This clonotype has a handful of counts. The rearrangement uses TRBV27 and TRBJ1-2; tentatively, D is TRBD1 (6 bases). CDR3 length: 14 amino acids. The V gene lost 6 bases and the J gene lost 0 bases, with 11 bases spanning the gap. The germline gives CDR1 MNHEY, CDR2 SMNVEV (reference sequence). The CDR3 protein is CASRNRDTNYGYTF. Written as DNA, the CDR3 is TGTGCCAGCAGGAACAGGGACACTAACTATGGCTACACCTTC.

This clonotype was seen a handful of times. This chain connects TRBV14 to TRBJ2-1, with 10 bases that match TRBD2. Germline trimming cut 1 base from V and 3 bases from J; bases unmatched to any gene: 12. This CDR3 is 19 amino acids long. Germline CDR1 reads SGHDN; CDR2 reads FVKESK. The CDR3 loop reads CASSQVASGGPTLYNEQFF. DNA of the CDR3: TGTGCCAGCAGCCAAGTAGCTAGCGGGGGACCCACCCTCTACAATGAGCAGTTCTTC.

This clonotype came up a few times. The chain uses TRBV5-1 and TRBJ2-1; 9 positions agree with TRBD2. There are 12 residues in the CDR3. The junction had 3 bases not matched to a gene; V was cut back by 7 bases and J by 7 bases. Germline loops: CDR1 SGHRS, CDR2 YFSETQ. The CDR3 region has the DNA TGCGCCAGCGCGGGGGGGCTAAATGAGCAGTTCTTC. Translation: CASAGGLNEQFF.

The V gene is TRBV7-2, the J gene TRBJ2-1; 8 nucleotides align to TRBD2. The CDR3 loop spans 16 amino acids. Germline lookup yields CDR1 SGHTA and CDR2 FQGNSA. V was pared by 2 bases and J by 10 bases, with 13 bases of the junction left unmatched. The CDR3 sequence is CASSLSSGLVTGEQFF. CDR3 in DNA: TGTGCCAGCAGCTTATCATCGGGACTAGTCACCGGCGAGCAGTTCTTC.

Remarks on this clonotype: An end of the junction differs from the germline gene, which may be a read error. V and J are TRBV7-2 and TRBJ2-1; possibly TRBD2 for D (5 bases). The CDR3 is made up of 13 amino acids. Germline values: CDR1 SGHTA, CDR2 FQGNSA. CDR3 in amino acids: CASSLATRGEQFF. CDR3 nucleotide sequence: TGTGCCAGCAGCCTAGCCACTAGAGGAGAGCAGTTCTTC.

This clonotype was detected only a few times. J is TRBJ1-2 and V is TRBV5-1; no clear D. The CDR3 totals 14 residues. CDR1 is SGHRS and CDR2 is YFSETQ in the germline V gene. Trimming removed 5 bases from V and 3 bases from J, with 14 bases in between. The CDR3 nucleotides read TGCGCCAGCAGACTCTGGGCAGGTCACTATGGCTACACCTTC. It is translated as CASRLWAGHYGYTF.

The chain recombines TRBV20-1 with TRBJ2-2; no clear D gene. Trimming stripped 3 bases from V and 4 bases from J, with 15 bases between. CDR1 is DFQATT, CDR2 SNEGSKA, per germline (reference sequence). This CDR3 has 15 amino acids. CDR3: CSARLFPVVTGELFF. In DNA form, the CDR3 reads TGCAGTGCTAGGTTGTTCCCGGTTGTCACCGGGGAGCTGTTTTTT.

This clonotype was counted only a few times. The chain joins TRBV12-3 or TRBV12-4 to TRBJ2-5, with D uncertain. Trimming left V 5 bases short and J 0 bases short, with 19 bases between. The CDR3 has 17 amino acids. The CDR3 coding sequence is TGTGCCAGCAGTCTCCGACCTGTTGGCACCTACCAAGAGACCCAGTACTTC. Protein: CASSLRPVGTYQETQYF.

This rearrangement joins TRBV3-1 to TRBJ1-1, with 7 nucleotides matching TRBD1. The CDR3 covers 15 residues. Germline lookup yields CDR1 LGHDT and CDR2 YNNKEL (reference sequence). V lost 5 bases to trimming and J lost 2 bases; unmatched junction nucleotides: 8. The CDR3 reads CASSTGTAHNTEAFF. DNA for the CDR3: TGTGCCAGCAGCACAGGGACAGCCCATAACACTGAAGCTTTCTTT.

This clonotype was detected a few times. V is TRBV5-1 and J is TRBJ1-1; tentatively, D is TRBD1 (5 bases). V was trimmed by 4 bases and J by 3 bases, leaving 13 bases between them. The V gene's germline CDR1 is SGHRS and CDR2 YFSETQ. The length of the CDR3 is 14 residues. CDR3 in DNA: TGCGCCAGCAGCGATGCAGGGAAAGACACTGAAGCTTTCTTT. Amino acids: CASSDAGKDTEAFF.

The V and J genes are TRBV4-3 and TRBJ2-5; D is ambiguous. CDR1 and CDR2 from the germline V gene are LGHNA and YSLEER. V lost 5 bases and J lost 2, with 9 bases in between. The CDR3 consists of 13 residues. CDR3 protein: CASSGNRQETQYF. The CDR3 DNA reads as TGCGCCAGCAGCGGGAACCGGCAAGAGACCCAGTACTTC.

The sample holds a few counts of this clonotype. CDR3 in amino acids: CASSARGGYTEAFF. The CDR3 DNA reads TGTGCCAGCAGTGCCCGGGGCGGGTACACTGAAGCTTTCTTT. This chain connects TRBV25-1 to TRBJ1-1; maybe TRBD1 (5 bases). Trimming removed 4 bases from V and 3 bases from J, with 12 bases in between. Germline lookup yields CDR1 MGHDK and CDR2 SYGVNS. The CDR3 extends over 14 amino acids.

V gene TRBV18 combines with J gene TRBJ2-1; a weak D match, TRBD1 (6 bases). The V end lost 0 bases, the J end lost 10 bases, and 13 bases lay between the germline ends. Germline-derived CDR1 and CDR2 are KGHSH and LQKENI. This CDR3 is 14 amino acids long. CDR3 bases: TGTGCCAGCTCACCACCAGGGGGACGCGGGGAGCAGTTCTTC. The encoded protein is CASSPPGGRGEQFF.

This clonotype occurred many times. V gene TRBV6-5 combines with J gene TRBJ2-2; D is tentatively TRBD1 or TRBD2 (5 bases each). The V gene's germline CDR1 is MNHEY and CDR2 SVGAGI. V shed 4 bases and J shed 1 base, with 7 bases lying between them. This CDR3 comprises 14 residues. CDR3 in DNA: TGTGCCAGCAGTTCGGGACGGAACACCGGGGAGCTGTTTTTT. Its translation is CASSSGRNTGELFF.

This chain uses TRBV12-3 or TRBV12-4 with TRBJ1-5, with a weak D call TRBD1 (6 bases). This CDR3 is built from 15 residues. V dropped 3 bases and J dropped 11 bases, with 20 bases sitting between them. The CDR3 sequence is CASSLRGHPGPAQHF. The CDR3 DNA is TGTGCCAGCAGTTTGAGGGGACACCCAGGACCAGCCCAGCATTTT.

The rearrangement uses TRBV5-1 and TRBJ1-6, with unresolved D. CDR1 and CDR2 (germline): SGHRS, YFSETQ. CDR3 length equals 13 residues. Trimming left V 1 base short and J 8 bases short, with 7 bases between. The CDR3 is CASSLSGDSPLHF. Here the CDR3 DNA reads TGCGCCAGCAGCTTGAGCGGGGATTCACCCCTCCACTTT. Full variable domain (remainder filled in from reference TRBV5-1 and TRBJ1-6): KAGVTQTPRYLIKTRGQQVTLSCSPISGHRSVSWYQQTPGQGLQFLFEYFSETQRNKGNFPGRFSGRQFSNSRSEMNVSTLELGDSALYLCASSLSGDSPLHFGNGTRLTVT.

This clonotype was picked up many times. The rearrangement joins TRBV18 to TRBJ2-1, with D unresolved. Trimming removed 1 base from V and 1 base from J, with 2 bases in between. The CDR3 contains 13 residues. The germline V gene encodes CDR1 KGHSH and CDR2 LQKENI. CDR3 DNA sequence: TGTGCCAGCTCACCACTTTCCTACAATGAGCAGTTCTTC. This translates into CASSPLSYNEQFF.

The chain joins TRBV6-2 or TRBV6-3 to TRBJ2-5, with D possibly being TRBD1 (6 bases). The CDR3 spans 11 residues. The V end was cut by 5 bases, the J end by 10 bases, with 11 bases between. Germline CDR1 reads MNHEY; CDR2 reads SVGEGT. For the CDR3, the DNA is TGTGCCAGCAGTCAACAGGGAGTCCAGTACTTC. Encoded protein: CASSQQGVQYF.